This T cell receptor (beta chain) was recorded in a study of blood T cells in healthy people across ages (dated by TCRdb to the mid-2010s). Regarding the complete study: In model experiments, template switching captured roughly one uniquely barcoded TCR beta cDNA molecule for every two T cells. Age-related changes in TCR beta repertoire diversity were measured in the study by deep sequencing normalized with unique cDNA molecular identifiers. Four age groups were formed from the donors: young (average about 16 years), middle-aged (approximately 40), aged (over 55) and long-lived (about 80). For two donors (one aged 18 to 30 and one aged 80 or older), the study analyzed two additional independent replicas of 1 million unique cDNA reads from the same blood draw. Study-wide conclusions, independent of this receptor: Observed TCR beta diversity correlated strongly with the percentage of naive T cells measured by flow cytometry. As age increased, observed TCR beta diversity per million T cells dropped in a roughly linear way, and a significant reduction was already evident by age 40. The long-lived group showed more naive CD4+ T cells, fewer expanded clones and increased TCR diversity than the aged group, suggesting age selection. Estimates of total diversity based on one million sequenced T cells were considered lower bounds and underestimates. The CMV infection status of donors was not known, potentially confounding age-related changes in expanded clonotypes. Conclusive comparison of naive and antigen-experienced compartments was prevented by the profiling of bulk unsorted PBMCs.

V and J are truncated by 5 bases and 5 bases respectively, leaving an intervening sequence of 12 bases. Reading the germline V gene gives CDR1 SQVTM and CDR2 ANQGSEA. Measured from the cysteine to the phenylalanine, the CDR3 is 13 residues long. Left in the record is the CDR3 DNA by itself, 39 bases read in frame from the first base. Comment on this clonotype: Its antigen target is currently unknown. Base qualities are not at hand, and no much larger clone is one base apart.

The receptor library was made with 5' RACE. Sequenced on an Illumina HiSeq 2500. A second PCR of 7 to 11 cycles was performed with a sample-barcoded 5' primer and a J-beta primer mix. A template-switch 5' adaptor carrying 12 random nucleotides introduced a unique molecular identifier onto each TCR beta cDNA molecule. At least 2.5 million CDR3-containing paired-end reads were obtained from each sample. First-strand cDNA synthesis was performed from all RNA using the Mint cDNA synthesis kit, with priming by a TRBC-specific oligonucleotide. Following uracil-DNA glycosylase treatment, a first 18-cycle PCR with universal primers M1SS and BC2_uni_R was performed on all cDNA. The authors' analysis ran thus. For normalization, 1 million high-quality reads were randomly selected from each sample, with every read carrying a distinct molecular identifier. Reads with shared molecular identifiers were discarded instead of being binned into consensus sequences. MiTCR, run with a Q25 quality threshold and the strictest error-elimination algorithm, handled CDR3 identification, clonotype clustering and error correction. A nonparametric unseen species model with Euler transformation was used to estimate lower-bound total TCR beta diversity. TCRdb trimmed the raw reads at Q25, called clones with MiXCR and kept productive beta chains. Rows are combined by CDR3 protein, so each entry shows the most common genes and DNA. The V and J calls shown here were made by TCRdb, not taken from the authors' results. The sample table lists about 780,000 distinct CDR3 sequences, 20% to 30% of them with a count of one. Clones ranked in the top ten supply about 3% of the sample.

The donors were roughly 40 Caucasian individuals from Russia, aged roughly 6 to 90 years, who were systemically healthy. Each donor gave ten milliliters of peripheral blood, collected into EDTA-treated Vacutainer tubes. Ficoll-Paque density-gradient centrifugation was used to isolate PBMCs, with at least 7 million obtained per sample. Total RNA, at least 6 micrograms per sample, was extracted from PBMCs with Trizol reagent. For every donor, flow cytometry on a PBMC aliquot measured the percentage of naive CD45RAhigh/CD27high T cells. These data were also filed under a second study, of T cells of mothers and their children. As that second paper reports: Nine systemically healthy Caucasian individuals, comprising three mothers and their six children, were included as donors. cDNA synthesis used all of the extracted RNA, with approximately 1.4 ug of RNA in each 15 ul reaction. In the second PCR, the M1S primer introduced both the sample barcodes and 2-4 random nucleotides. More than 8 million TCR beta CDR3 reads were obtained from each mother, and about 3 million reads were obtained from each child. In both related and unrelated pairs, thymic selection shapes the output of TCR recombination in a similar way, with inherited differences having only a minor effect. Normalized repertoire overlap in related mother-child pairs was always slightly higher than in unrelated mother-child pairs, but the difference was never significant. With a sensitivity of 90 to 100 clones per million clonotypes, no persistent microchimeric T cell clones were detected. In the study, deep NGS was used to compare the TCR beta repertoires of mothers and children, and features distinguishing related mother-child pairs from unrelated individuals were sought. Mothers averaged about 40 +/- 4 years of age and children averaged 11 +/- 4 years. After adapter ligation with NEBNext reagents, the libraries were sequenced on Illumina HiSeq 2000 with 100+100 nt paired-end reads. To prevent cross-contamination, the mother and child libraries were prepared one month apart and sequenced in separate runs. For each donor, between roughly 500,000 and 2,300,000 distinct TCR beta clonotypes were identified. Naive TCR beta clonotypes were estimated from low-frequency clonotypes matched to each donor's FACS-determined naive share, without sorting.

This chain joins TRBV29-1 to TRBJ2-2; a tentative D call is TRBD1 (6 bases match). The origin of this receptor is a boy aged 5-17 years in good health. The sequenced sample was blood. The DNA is TGCAGCGTTCGGACAGTACCTACCGGGGAGCTGTTTTTT. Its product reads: CSVRTVPTGELFF.